Listed below are T cell receptor beta chains from one sample, sequenced in a study of blood T cells in healthy people across ages. TCRdb itself ran the 5' RACE reads through MiXCR, one entry per CDR3 protein. The profile shows roughly 1.6 million distinct CDR3 sequences, almost 35% of them singletons. Sequencing used blood. Source of these receptors: a woman in her 30s in good health. The CDR3 runs from the conserved cysteine through the conserved F or W. Fields, in order: J gene, V gene, clone size, D gene, CDR3 protein, CDR3 DNA. A D gene is named only where the DNA matches it firmly. Some rows have no size entry. The others give once, few or many, or a class for an expanded clone.

J: TRBJ1-2
V: TRBV29-1
size: few
D: .
CDR3: CSVATGLGYTF
DNA: TGCAGCGTCGCTACAGGGTTGGGCTACACCTTC

J: TRBJ2-4
V: TRBV28
size: .
D: TRBD2
CDR3: CASSPSGEGPKNIQYF
DNA: TGTGCCAGCAGTCCTTCTGGGGAGGGCCCTAAAAACATTCAGTACTTC

J: TRBJ1-2
V: TRBV11-3
size: .
D: TRBD1
CDR3: CASSSRQGEKRRDGYTF
DNA: TGTGCCAGCAGCTCGCGACAGGGTGAAAAAAGAAGGGATGGCTACACCTTC

J: TRBJ2-3
V: TRBV20-1
size: once
D: .
CDR3: CSGSVAVSIDTQYF
DNA: TGCAGTGGCTCGGTTGCGGTTAGCATAGATACGCAGTATTTT

J: TRBJ2-7
V: TRBV7-9
size: .
D: .
CDR3: CASSFARDNRYEQYF
DNA: TGTGCCAGCAGCTTTGCCCGGGACAACCGCTACGAGCAGTACTTC

J: TRBJ2-3
V: TRBV28
size: .
D: TRBD2
CDR3: CASSSKRLAGTDTQYF
DNA: TGTGCCAGCAGTTCGAAGAGGCTAGCGGGCACAGATACGCAGTATTTT

J: TRBJ2-3
V: TRBV12-3/TRBV12-4
size: few
D: .
CDR3: CASSQGRYTDTQYF
DNA: TGTGCCAGCAGTCAGGGACGGTACACAGATACGCAGTATTTT

J: TRBJ1-4
V: TRBV18
size: many
D: .
CDR3: CASSPGGEKLFF
DNA: TGTGCCAGCTCACCCGGAGGGGAAAAACTGTTTTTT

J: TRBJ1-1
V: TRBV6-4
size: .
D: .
CDR3: CTSRSTGMNTEAFF
DNA: TGTACCAGCAGAAGCACAGGGATGAACACTGAAGCTTTCTTT

J: TRBJ2-7
V: TRBV27
size: few
D: TRBD1
CDR3: CASSYLVGGTGIYEQYF
DNA: TGTGCCAGCAGTTATCTGGTCGGCGGGACAGGGATCTACGAGCAGTACTTC

J: TRBJ2-7
V: TRBV6-5
size: .
D: TRBD1
CDR3: CASSNYRQGSYEQYF
DNA: TGTGCCAGCAGCAATTACAGACAGGGATCCTACGAGCAGTACTTC

J: TRBJ2-2
V: TRBV27
size: few
D: .
CDR3: CASSLLRGYTGELFF
DNA: TGTGCCAGCAGTTTACTCCGGGGATACACCGGGGAGCTGTTTTTT